The entry that follows covers one TCR beta chain sequence. Its antigen is currently unknown. One entry per CDR3 protein results from TCRdb running MiXCR on the RACE reads. The data contain 95,000 or so distinct CDR3 sequences, around 10% of them seen just once; the ten biggest clones take up more than 3%. Time point of the sample: patch test 2, 6 weeks after DPC sensitization. Sample treatment: therapeutic diphenylcyclopropenone sensitization with weekly scalp DPC. This CDR3 is built from 15 residues. Deletions cut 2 bases from V and 0 bases from J, with 10 bases between. Germline V gene lookup returns CDR1 KGHSH and CDR2 LQKENI. These data are taken from a study of human T cells and chemical hapten exposure. Broader study findings: Donors had alopecia, so their immune response may differ from healthy people's. Counts of TCRs above 1 in 1000 frequency stayed unchanged with DPC sensitization.

Material: whole blood, obtained in connection with sensitization to the hapten diphenylcyclopropenone (DPC). V gene TRBV18 combines with J gene TRBJ1-1; D possibly corresponds to TRBD1 (5 bases). The clonotype was recovered from a woman between 40 and 55 years old with alopecia areata. Some clones in this sample may be carry-over from other donors' samples. CDR3 residues: CASSPRDGLNTEAFF. The CDR3 coding sequence is TGTGCCAGCTCACCAAGGGACGGTTTGAACACTGAAGCTTTCTTT.